These 11 T cell receptor beta chains share one sample of origin, sequenced in a study of blood T cell repertoires in COVID-19. TCRdb's copy holds only in-frame clones and misses some; the assay was immunoSEQ multiplex PCR. The sample contains hundreds of thousands of clones, under 90% of which appear only once. Sequenced sample: peripheral blood. The receptors here all came from a woman under 40 with COVID-19, enrolled during active disease.

The V and J genes are TRBV7-9 and TRBJ2-1; D is perhaps TRBD2 (5 bases). Trimming removed 3 bases at V and 3 bases at J, with 15 bases between. Germline assignment: CDR1 SEHNR and CDR2 FQNEAQ (reference sequence). The CDR3 consists of 16 residues. CDR3 in amino acids: CASSFQFAGDYNEQFF. The CDR3 bases are TGTGCCAGCAGCTTTCAGTTCGCCGGGGACTACAATGAGCAGTTCTTC.

The CDR3 here is CASKIDITGGNTIYF. The CDR3 DNA sequence: TGCGCCAGCAAAATCGACATAACTGGTGGAAACACCATATATTTT. This chain links TRBV5-1 with TRBJ1-3; D is ambiguous. Trimming pared 6 bases from V and 3 bases from J, leaving 16 bases between. Germline values: CDR1 SGHRS, CDR2 YFSETQ. The CDR3 is made up of 15 amino acids. Together with reference TRBV5-1 and TRBJ1-3, the CDR3 gives the full variable domain: KAGVTQTPRYLIKTRGQQVTLSCSPISGHRSVSWYQQTPGQGLQFLFEYFSETQRNKGNFPGRFSGRQFSNSRSEMNVSTLELGDSALYLCASKIDITGGNTIYFGEGSWLTVV.

The chain links TRBV6-5 to TRBJ2-7; perhaps TRBD1 as D (5 bases). Germline V gives CDR1 MNHEY, CDR2 SVGAGI. CDR3 length equals 15 residues. Trimming stripped 0 bases from V and 5 bases from J, with 14 bases between. The CDR3 DNA sequence: TGTGCCAGCAGTTACTCGTGGCAGGGTAATGACGAGCAGTACTTC. Protein product: CASSYSWQGNDEQYF.

The V gene is TRBV5-4, the J gene TRBJ2-3, with 11 positions matching TRBD2. CDR1 SGHNT and CDR2 YYREEE come from the germline V gene (reference sequence). This CDR3 comprises 17 residues. V trimming: 3 bases; J trimming: 3 bases; junction bases outside the gene matches: 9. CDR3 DNA sequence: TGTGCCAGCAGCTCTAATAGCGGGGGGGCTAGAACAGATACGCAGTATTTT. It is translated as CASSSNSGGARTDTQYF.

This clone was counted a single time. The rearrangement joins TRBV6-6 to TRBJ1-6; D not resolved. This CDR3 is built from 12 residues. Per the germline V gene, CDR1 is MNHNY and CDR2 is SVGAGI (reference sequence). With 4 bases removed from V and 10 bases from J, the gap between germline ends came to 8 bases. The DNA of the CDR3 is TGTGCCAGCAGTTCCGTGAGCTCACCCCTCCACTTT. As protein: CASSSVSSPLHF.

The rearrangement joins TRBV24-1 to TRBJ1-2; 7 positions match TRBD1. Germline lookup yields CDR1 KGHDR and CDR2 SFDVKD. The ends lost 2 bases at V and 4 bases at J; junction bases unmatched: 6. CDR3 length equals 15 residues. CDR3 DNA sequence: TGTGCCACCAGTGATTCACACAGGGGAGTCTATGGCTACACCTTC. Protein: CATSDSHRGVYGYTF.

V is TRBV5-1 and J is TRBJ1-1; no clear D gene. The CDR3 has 14 residues. V was clipped by 0 bases and J by 1 base, with 7 bases between them. The germline V gene encodes CDR1 SGHRS and CDR2 YFSETQ. CDR3 loop: CASSLEHQNTEAFF. DNA of the CDR3: TGCGCCAGCAGCTTGGAACACCAGAACACTGAAGCTTTCTTT.

This chain uses TRBV12-3 or TRBV12-4 with TRBJ1-1; the D is unclear. This CDR3 region has 13 residues. Deletions cut 8 bases from V and 0 bases from J, with 10 bases between. The CDR3 DNA reads TGTGCCAGCCGGTGGGCCTTGAACACTGAAGCTTTCTTT. Its translation is CASRWALNTEAFF.

The genes are TRBV19 and TRBJ1-5; TRBD1 agrees at 11 bases. CDR3 length equals 15 residues. Trimming cost V 4 bases and J 6 bases; bases outside gene matches: 5. Germline loops: CDR1 LNHDA, CDR2 SQIVND (reference sequence). CDR3 protein: CASSTTGQGGQPQHF. Here the CDR3 DNA reads TGTGCCAGTAGTACGACGGGACAGGGGGGTCAGCCCCAGCATTTT.

The count of this clone is one. At one of its ends the junction is not consistent with the germline gene, which may arise from a read error. V usage is TRBV6-5 and J usage is TRBJ2-3, with 7 bases that match TRBD2. This CDR3 spans 14 amino acids. Germline CDR1 reads MNHEY; CDR2 reads SVGAGI. The CDR3 reads CASSSMTSIDTQYF. The CDR3 region has the DNA TGTGCCAGCAGTTCCATGACTAGCATAGATACGCAGTATTTT.

The chain recombines TRBV3-1 (or the pseudogene TRBV3-2) with TRBJ1-5; D gene uncertain. Germline lookup yields CDR1 LGHDT and CDR2 YNNKEL (reference sequence). This CDR3 has 14 residues. V lost 4 bases, J lost 3 bases, and 10 bases lay in between. The CDR3 DNA sequence: TGTGCCAGCAGCCCGAGGCTTTACAATCAGCCCCAGCATTTT. This sequence encodes CASSPRLYNQPQHF.